The next 9 T cell receptor beta chains were all read from a single sample in a study of blood T cell repertoires in COVID-19. Using immunoSEQ multiplex PCR, the repertoire was profiled, and TCRdb retains in-frame clones only, with some absent. The repertoire holds under 300,000 clones, with around nine tenths as singletons. The source material was PBMCs or T cells enriched from blood (not recorded which). The receptors here all came from a woman aged 55-75 years in a cohort exposed to, infected with or recovered from COVID-19 (not recorded which).

This sequence joins TRBV6-5 and TRBJ1-1; D not certain. The CDR3 runs to 10 residues. Germline V gene sequence: CDR1 MNHEY, CDR2 SVGAGI. Trimming shortened V by 7 bases and J by 6 bases, and 6 bases separated the two germline ends. The CDR3 region is CASKFSEAFF. In DNA, the CDR3 is TGTGCCAGCAAATTCTCTGAAGCTTTCTTT.

The chain joins TRBV11-2 to TRBJ1-2; D not certain. CDR1 and CDR2 from the germline V gene are SGHAT and FQNNGV. The V end lost 0 bases, the J end lost 4 bases, and 6 bases lay between the germline ends. The CDR3 consists of 13 residues. The CDR3 sequence is CASSLDGLYGYTF. The CDR3 DNA reads TGTGCCAGCAGCTTAGATGGGCTCTATGGCTACACCTTC.

J is TRBJ2-3 and V is TRBV21-1; the table's D call, TRBD2, was not checked against the DNA. TRBV21-1 is a recognized pseudogene. CDR3 length: 17 amino acids. The CDR3, as DNA: TGTGCCAGCAGCAACTGGACTAGCGGGAGTTGCACAGATACGCAGTATTTT. Its translation: CASSNWTSGSCTDTQYF.

The CDR3 DNA reads TGTGCCAGCTCACCCATAACAGGGGTTGCAACTAATGAAAAACTGTTTTTT. Translating gives CASSPITGVATNEKLFF. The chain combines TRBV18 with TRBJ1-4; TRBD1 matches at 7 bases. V shed 3 bases and J 0 bases; nucleotides not matched to a gene: 7. Germline V gives CDR1 KGHSH, CDR2 LQKENI. This CDR3 is 17 amino acids long.

The chain links TRBV2 to TRBJ1-4; 7 bases are a match to TRBD1. This CDR3 comprises 14 residues. Unmatched junction bases numbered 5, after V lost 6 bases and J lost 4 bases. Looked up from germline, CDR1 is SNHLY and CDR2 is FYNNEI. The CDR3 sequence: CASSRQGFNEKLFF. DNA for the CDR3: TGTGCCAGCAGCAGACAGGGTTTTAATGAAAAACTGTTTTTT. Full variable domain (outside the CDR3, taken from reference TRBV2 and TRBJ1-4): EPEVTQTPSHQVTQMGQEVILRCVPISNHLYFYWYRQILGQKVEFLVSFYNNEISEKSEIFDDQFSVERPDGSNFTLKIRSTKLEDSAMYFCASSRQGFNEKLFFGSGTQLSVL.

The chain joins TRBV19 to TRBJ2-1; unclear D gene. This CDR3 region has 13 residues. V lost 1 base to trimming and J lost 10 bases, with 11 bases between them. Per germline, CDR1 LNHDA and CDR2 SQIVND (reference sequence). CDR3 nucleotide sequence: TGTGCCAGTAGTATAGCCCCGAGCACCGAGCAGTTCTTC. Encoded protein: CASSIAPSTEQFF.

The gene calls are TRBV19 and TRBJ1-1; D possibly corresponds to TRBD1 (5 bases). The CDR3 runs 14 residues. V lost 2 bases and J lost 5, with 12 bases in between. Germline CDR1 is LNHDA and CDR2 is SQIVND (reference sequence). Here the CDR3 reads CASSIRRKGTEAFF. CDR3 in DNA: TGTGCCAGTAGTATAAGGAGAAAGGGGACTGAAGCTTTCTTT. Combining the CDR3 with reference TRBV19 and TRBJ1-1 gives the whole variable domain DGGITQSPKYLFRKEGQNVTLSCEQNLNHDAMYWYRQDPGQGLRLIYYSQIVNDFQKGDIAEGYSVSREKKESFPLTVTSAQKNPTAFYLCASSIRRKGTEAFFGQGTRLTVV.

V is TRBV4-2 and J is TRBJ1-6; D is ambiguous. The V gene lost 4 bases and the J gene lost 9 bases, with 10 bases spanning the gap. Germline CDR1 LGHNA, CDR2 YNFKEQ. The CDR3 contains 13 residues. The CDR3 protein is CASSPEGSSPLHF. CDR3 coding DNA: TGTGCCAGCAGCCCCGAGGGAAGTTCACCCCTCCACTTT.

CDR3 sequence reads: CASSRGGGEKLFF. DNA for the CDR3: TGTGCCAGCAGCAGGGGCGGGGGGGAAAAACTGTTTTTT. The rearrangement links TRBV28 to TRBJ1-4; TRBD1 might be the D (6 bases). The ends were cut back, 6 bases at V and 8 bases at J, with 13 bases in the middle. Germline V CDR1 and CDR2: MDHEN, SYDVKM. CDR3 size: 13 residues.